This TCR beta chain originates from a study of blood T cells in healthy people across ages. Using a J-beta primer mix together with a sample-barcoded 5' primer, a second PCR was run for about 7 to 12 cycles. Each CDR3 protein is one row after TCRdb ran MiXCR on the 5' RACE reads. The sample has roughly 830,000 distinct CDR3 sequences; under 80% are singletons. V lost 5 bases to trimming and J lost 3 bases, with 14 bases between them. Germline loops: CDR1 SGHTA, CDR2 FQGNSA. CDR3 size: 14 residues. The chain carries TRBV7-2 and TRBJ2-7; D ambiguous. This clonotype was obtained from a man younger than 40 in good health. Sequenced input: blood. The DNA for the CDR3 is TGTGCCAGCAGCCTCGACGCTGGCCTCTACGAGCAGTACTTC. This sequence encodes CASSLDAGLYEQYF. Complete variable domain (other parts from reference TRBV7-2 and TRBJ2-7): GAGVSQSPSNKVTEKGKDVELRCDPISGHTALYWYRQSLGQGLEFLIYFQGNSAPDKSGLPSDRFSAERTGGSVSTLTIQRTQQEDSAVYLCASSLDAGLYEQYFGPGTRLTVT.